The 23 T cell receptor beta chains presented below share a single source sample, sequenced in a study of T cells in Graves' hyperthyroidism and ophthalmopathy. Amplified regions were TCR beta CDR3 sequences from RNA transcripts. The HTBI primer set drove a first-round RT-PCR of the TCR CDR3. MiXCR was run by TCRdb on the multiplex PCR reads, yielding one entry per CDR3 protein. The top ten hold about 30% of the sample, which has 200,000 to 250,000 distinct CDR3 sequences, around 17% seen once. Sequencing was done on a sample of blood. These receptors came from a woman between 18 and 30 years old with Graves' ophthalmopathy.

Only one count was recorded for this clonotype. The chain joins TRBV20-1 to TRBJ2-5; TRBD2 agrees at 13 bases. Germline-derived CDR1 and CDR2 are DFQATT and SNEGSKA (reference sequence). V dropped 1 base and J dropped 5; count of bases not matched to a gene: 10. The CDR3 loop spans 17 amino acids. The CDR3 loop is CSARGLAGGSIRETQYF. Written as DNA, the CDR3 is TGCAGTGCTAGAGGACTAGCGGGGGGCTCGATTAGGGAGACCCAGTACTTC.

In this sample, this clonotype turned up many times. The chain is built from TRBV2 and TRBJ1-2, with 8 bases that match TRBD1. V lost 4 bases to trimming and J lost 7 bases; unmatched junction nucleotides: 14. The CDR3 covers 16 residues. Germline-derived CDR1 and CDR2 are SNHLY and FYNNEI. The CDR3 is CASSGGGRQGYSGYTF. In nucleotides, the CDR3 is TGTGCCAGCAGTGGAGGAGGGAGACAGGGGTACTCTGGCTACACCTTC.

This clonotype has at least ten counts. This chain connects TRBV18 to TRBJ1-2; a weak D match, TRBD1 (5 bases). Trimming left V 2 bases short and J 2 bases short, with 15 bases between. Germline V lookup: CDR1 KGHSH, CDR2 LQKENI. The CDR3 contains 16 residues. The DNA for the CDR3 is TGTGCCAGCTCACCATTCTCGACAGCGACAAACTATGGCTACACCTTC. Protein: CASSPFSTATNYGYTF.

The CDR3 DNA sequence: TGCAGTGCTACAAGGGAGGGAAGAGCGGGACTCGAGCAGTACTTC. It codes for CSATREGRAGLEQYF. This chain joins TRBV20-1 and TRBJ2-7; 7 bases agree with TRBD2. This CDR3 contains 15 residues. Germline CDR1 is DFQATT and CDR2 is SNEGSKA (reference sequence). V lost 4 bases to trimming and J lost 6 bases; unmatched junction nucleotides: 15.

The chain couples TRBV19 to TRBJ1-1, with D maybe TRBD1 (5 bases). Trimming took off 4 bases at V and 7 bases at J, with 13 bases between the two ends. There are 13 residues in the CDR3. The germline V gene has CDR1 LNHDA and CDR2 SQIVND (reference sequence). The CDR3 nucleotides are TGTGCCAGTAGTACCTCTATTGGGGGTGAAGCTTTCTTT. Translated: CASSTSIGGEAFF.

This clonotype was observed at least ten times. The chain links TRBV12-3 or TRBV12-4 to TRBJ2-3; 12 nucleotides line up with TRBD2. V lost 8 bases and J lost 6; bases outside the gene matches: 9. The CDR3 has 15 residues. CDR3 amino acids: CASRKTSGGPDTQYF. DNA of the CDR3: TGTGCCAGCCGGAAGACTAGCGGGGGCCCCGATACGCAGTATTTT.

This clonotype was counted many times. The chain joins TRBV5-1 to TRBJ1-6; D gene unclear. The CDR3 covers 16 residues. The germline V gene encodes CDR1 SGHRS and CDR2 YFSETQ. V was clipped by 4 bases and J by 8 bases, with 19 bases between them. CDR3 region: CASSDIRHSRDSPLHF. CDR3 nucleotide sequence: TGCGCCAGCAGCGATATCCGGCATTCTCGGGATTCACCCCTCCACTTT.

This clonotype was picked up many times. The rearrangement uses TRBV5-5 and TRBJ1-5, with D tentatively TRBD1 (6 bases). The CDR3 is made up of 16 amino acids. Germline CDR1 is SGHKS and CDR2 is YYEKEE (reference sequence). Trimming pared 1 base from V and 3 bases from J, leaving 14 bases between. The CDR3 sequence: CASSLRPGGPNQPQHF. Here the CDR3 DNA reads TGTGCCAGCAGCTTGCGACCGGGGGGCCCCAATCAGCCCCAGCATTTT.

The chain is built from TRBV19 and TRBJ2-2; possibly TRBD1 for D (5 bases). V lost 4 bases, J lost 4 bases, and 10 bases lay in between. This CDR3 comprises 14 residues. Germline CDR1 and CDR2: LNHDA and SQIVND (reference sequence). CDR3 loop: CASSTREITGELFF. The DNA of the CDR3 is TGTGCCAGTAGTACCAGGGAAATCACCGGGGAGCTGTTTTTT. Looking up the rest from reference TRBV19 and TRBJ2-2 gives the full variable domain: DGGITQSPKYLFRKEGQNVTLSCEQNLNHDAMYWYRQDPGQGLRLIYYSQIVNDFQKGDIAEGYSVSREKKESFPLTVTSAQKNPTAFYLCASSTREITGELFFGEGSRLTVL.

This clonotype was picked up many times. This chain uses TRBV28 with TRBJ2-7; 7 bases are shared with TRBD1. CDR3 length: 15 residues. The trim removed 6 bases at V and 1 base at J, leaving 9 bases unmatched. Germline V CDR1 and CDR2: MDHEN, SYDVKM. CDR3 amino acids: CASSQYRGRSYEQYF. CDR3 coding DNA: TGTGCCAGCAGCCAGTACAGGGGCAGGTCCTACGAGCAGTACTTC.

This clonotype showed up many times. The chain combines TRBV28 with TRBJ1-1; no definite D call. Germline V lookup: CDR1 MDHEN, CDR2 SYDVKM. CDR3 size: 13 residues. Trimming shortened V by 6 bases and J by 7 bases, and 15 bases separated the two germline ends. CDR3 protein: CASSRPLYDEAFF. DNA for the CDR3: TGTGCCAGCAGCCGACCCCTGTATGATGAAGCTTTCTTT.

A few counts support this clonotype. The chain's CDR3 is CASSAGRTNEQFF. The CDR3 bases are TGCGCCAGCAGTGCGGGACGGACCAATGAGCAGTTCTTC. V usage is TRBV10-1 and J usage is TRBJ2-1, with D perhaps being TRBD1 or TRBD2 (5 bases each). The CDR3 length is 13 residues. In germline, CDR1 is WNHNN, CDR2 SYGVQD (reference sequence). Deletions cut 4 bases from V and 6 bases from J, with 10 bases between.

This clonotype was found many times. V gene TRBV10-1 combines with J gene TRBJ2-1, with D unresolved. Germline CDR1 reads WNHNN; CDR2 reads SYGVQD (reference sequence). The CDR3 is 13 residues long. The germline V and J ends were trimmed by 0 bases and 9 bases, with 9 bases remaining between them. The CDR3 protein is CASSESPVLEQFF. The CDR3 coding sequence is TGCGCCAGCAGTGAGTCCCCTGTTCTTGAGCAGTTCTTC.

This clonotype was found many times. The chain couples TRBV7-3 to TRBJ2-3; D gene uncertain. V lost 3 bases to trimming and J lost 5 bases, with 9 bases between them. Germline V gene sequence: CDR1 SGHTA, CDR2 FQGTGA. The CDR3 runs to 13 residues. CDR3 in amino acids: CASSLIVGDTQYF. The CDR3 nucleotides are TGTGCCAGCAGCTTGATTGTAGGAGATACGCAGTATTTT.

This clonotype came up many times. The chain combines TRBV6-2 or TRBV6-3 with TRBJ1-2, with 10 nucleotides matching TRBD1. The ends lost 3 bases at V and 2 bases at J; junction bases unmatched: 6. CDR1 MNHEY and CDR2 SVGEGT come from the germline V gene. The CDR3 contains 16 residues. CDR3 amino acids: CASSYAGTGANYGYTF. Here the CDR3 DNA reads TGTGCCAGCAGTTATGCGGGGACAGGGGCCAACTATGGCTACACCTTC.

In this sample, this clonotype turned up many times. The rearrangement joins TRBV29-1 to TRBJ1-2; D is ambiguous. Deletions cut 3 bases from V and 0 bases from J, with 8 bases between. The germline V gene has CDR1 SQVTM and CDR2 ANQGSEA. The CDR3 extends over 13 amino acids. Here the CDR3 DNA reads TGCAGCGTTGATCGGGGAGCTAACTATGGCTACACCTTC. This sequence encodes CSVDRGANYGYTF.

This clonotype appeared many times. The gene calls are TRBV18 and TRBJ1-2, with D possibly matching TRBD1 (5 bases). The germline CDR1 and CDR2 sequences are KGHSH and LQKENI. V lost 6 bases and J lost 1, with 18 bases in between. CDR3 size: 16 residues. The CDR3 DNA reads as TGTGCCAGCTCCCCAATGGCGGCAGGGCATAACTATGGCTACACCTTC. Amino acid sequence: CASSPMAAGHNYGYTF.

This clonotype was counted at least ten times. V usage is TRBV28 and J usage is TRBJ1-2, with D hard to call. V lost 6 bases and J lost 2, with 25 bases in between. The germline CDR1 and CDR2 sequences are MDHEN and SYDVKM. The CDR3 contains 18 residues. CDR3 region: CASRTPRGRLVVNYGYTF. For the CDR3, the DNA is TGTGCCAGCAGAACTCCTCGAGGCAGGCTTGTGGTGAACTATGGCTACACCTTC.

This clonotype showed up many times. The CDR3: CSARDIGRVSYNEQFF. DNA of the CDR3: TGCAGTGCTAGAGATATAGGCAGGGTGTCCTACAATGAGCAGTTCTTC. The chain is built from TRBV20-1 and TRBJ2-1; TRBD1 might be the D (5 bases). Trimming pared 0 bases from V and 1 base from J, leaving 13 bases between. There are 16 residues in the CDR3. Germline CDR1 DFQATT, CDR2 SNEGSKA (reference sequence).

This clonotype was seen many times. The chain combines TRBV11-2 with TRBJ2-7, with 10 bases that match TRBD2. The V segment lost 5 bases and the J segment 4 bases; nucleotides outside the gene matches: 8. The germline gives CDR1 SGHAT, CDR2 FQNNGV. This CDR3 is 15 amino acids long. CDR3 residues: CASSPPSGGTYEQYF. CDR3 nucleotide sequence: TGTGCCAGCAGCCCACCTAGCGGGGGTACGTACGAGCAGTACTTC.

The table lists this clonotype with many counts. The chain links TRBV20-1 to TRBJ2-7, with 9 bases aligning to TRBD1. V was pared by 5 bases and J by 0 bases, with 5 bases of the junction left unmatched. This CDR3 is built from 14 residues. Looked up from germline, CDR1 is DFQATT and CDR2 is SNEGSKA (reference sequence). The CDR3 is CSASRTGDSYEQYF. CDR3 nucleotides: TGCAGTGCTTCCCGGACAGGGGACTCCTACGAGCAGTACTTC.

This clonotype was counted ten times or more. The CDR3 spells CASSFSVGWNTEAFF. The CDR3 DNA follows: TGCGCCAGCAGCTTCTCCGTCGGGTGGAACACTGAAGCTTTCTTT. The J gene is TRBJ1-1, the V gene TRBV5-1; D not resolved. CDR1 SGHRS and CDR2 YFSETQ come from the germline V gene. CDR3 size: 15 residues. V was shortened by 2 bases and J by 1 base, with 12 bases between the two germline ends.

This clonotype was counted many times. The chain joins TRBV11-3 to TRBJ1-6; weak D call: TRBD1 (6 bases). The length of the CDR3 is 15 residues. With 5 bases removed from V and 9 bases from J, the gap between germline ends came to 17 bases. The germline V gene encodes CDR1 SGHNT and CDR2 YENEEA. CDR3 region: CASSLGTSVGSPLHF. The CDR3 DNA is TGTGCCAGCAGCCTCGGGACATCAGTGGGTTCACCCCTCCACTTT.